These 13 T cell receptor beta chains were all obtained from the same sample, sequenced in a study of blood T cells in healthy people across ages. A sample-barcoded 5' primer and a J-beta primer mix were used in a second PCR of about 7 to 11 cycles. One entry per CDR3 protein results from TCRdb running MiXCR on the 5' RACE reads. The top ten hold roughly 10% of the sample, which has roughly 560,000 distinct CDR3 sequences, around 24% seen once. These same records also appear under a second study, on T cells of mothers and their children.

The sample consisted of blood. The receptors were gathered from a boy aged 5-17 years in good health.

This clonotype was detected only a few times. The V gene is TRBV7-2, the J gene TRBJ2-5; either TRBD1 or TRBD2 may supply D (5 bases each). The DNA end is more similar to TRBJ2-1, so the J call may be wrong. CDR1 is SGHTA and CDR2 is FQGNSA in the germline V gene. This CDR3 region has 15 residues. CDR3 residues: CASSRSGTLEAQQFF. CDR3 in DNA: TGTGCCAGCAGCCGATCCGGGACCCTAGAGGCTCAGCAGTTCTTC.

This clonotype was counted only a few times. V and J are TRBV9 and TRBJ1-2, with 7 bases that match TRBD1. The J segment lost 5 bases and the V segment lost 8 bases, leaving 21 bases of the junction unmatched. Germline-derived CDR1 and CDR2 are SGDLS and YYNGEE. The CDR3 totals 17 residues. CDR3: CASTVFGGQWQPYGYTF. CDR3 nucleotides: TGTGCCAGTACCGTTTTCGGGGGACAGTGGCAACCTTATGGCTACACCTTC.

The CDR3 DNA sequence: TGCAGTGCGGATAGCGGGAGTAGAGACAATGAGCAGTTCTTC. This codes for CSADSGSRDNEQFF. This chain uses TRBV20-1 with TRBJ2-1, with TRBD2 identical over 9 bases. With 6 bases clipped from V and 5 bases from J, the junction kept 8 bases outside the gene matches. CDR3 length equals 14 residues. The germline gives CDR1 DFQATT, CDR2 SNEGSKA (reference sequence).

There are a few counts of this clonotype. J is TRBJ2-5 and V is TRBV25-1; D might be TRBD1 (5 bases). With the DNA end fitting TRBJ2-7 better, the J assignment may be wrong. The CDR3 covers 15 residues. Per germline, CDR1 MGHDK and CDR2 SYGVNS. CDR3 sequence reads: CASSDGASVSYEQYF. The CDR3 DNA reads as TGTGCCAGCAGTGATGGGGCAAGCGTATCCTACGAGCAGTACTTC.

There are a few counts of this clonotype. The rearrangement joins TRBV6-2 or TRBV6-3 to TRBJ2-7; possibly TRBD1 for D (6 bases). CDR1 and CDR2 (germline): MNHEY, SVGEGT. V shed 5 bases and J shed 1 base, with 21 bases lying between them. There are 17 residues in the CDR3. The DNA of the CDR3 is TGTGCCAGCAGTCCCCTGCCGGGACAAACTGTGTCCTACGAGCAGTACTTC. The encoded protein is CASSPLPGQTVSYEQYF.

The chain couples TRBV27 to TRBJ2-5; D tentatively fits TRBD1 or TRBD2 (5 bases each). The CDR3 runs 14 residues. V was clipped by 5 bases and J by 5 bases, with 15 bases between them. Per the germline V gene, CDR1 is MNHEY and CDR2 is SMNVEV (reference sequence). CDR3 sequence reads: CASSPGPLGETQYF. In nucleotides, the CDR3 is TGTGCCAGCAGTCCGGGACCGCTGGGGGAGACCCAGTACTTC.

This clonotype was detected a few times. The V gene is TRBV7-9, the J gene TRBJ1-5; TRBD1 aligns across 11 bases. The CDR3 has 15 amino acids. The J segment lost 6 bases and the V segment lost 3 bases, leaving 4 bases of the junction unmatched. CDR1 is SEHNR and CDR2 is FQNEAQ in the germline V gene (reference sequence). The CDR3 reads CASSLDRGQFQPQHF. CDR3 nucleotide sequence: TGTGCCAGCAGCTTGGACAGGGGGCAGTTTCAGCCCCAGCATTTT. The variable domain in full, with the rest retrieved from reference TRBV7-9 and TRBJ1-5, is DTGVSQNPRHKITKRGQNVTFRCDPISEHNRLYWYRQTLGQGPEFLTYFQNEAQLEKSRLLSDRFSAERPKGSFSTLEIQRTEQGDSAMYLCASSLDRGQFQPQHFGDGTRLSIL.

This clonotype was seen only a few times. V usage is TRBV25-1 and J usage is TRBJ1-5, with no clear D. Trimming took 5 bases from V and 4 from J, leaving 12 bases between them. Germline V lookup: CDR1 MGHDK, CDR2 SYGVNS. The CDR3 extends over 14 amino acids. The CDR3 nucleotides are TGTGCCAGCAGTAGCGGGCCGATAAATCAGCCCCAGCATTTT. This gives the protein CASSSGPINQPQHF.

This clonotype has only a few counts. V and J are TRBV7-3 and TRBJ1-1; no definite D call. CDR3 length: 17 residues. V was pared by 6 bases and J by 0 bases, with 20 bases between. The germline V gene has CDR1 SGHTA and CDR2 FQGTGA. The CDR3 DNA reads as TGTGCCAGCAGGCCCGCCAGGAGCACAACAATGAACACTGAAGCTTTCTTT. It specifies CASRPARSTTMNTEAFF.

Only a few counts were recorded for this clonotype. V usage is TRBV29-1 and J usage is TRBJ2-5, with D possibly being TRBD2 (6 bases). Germline CDR1 SQVTM, CDR2 ANQGSEA. The CDR3 covers 14 residues. Trimming pared 1 base from V and 4 bases from J, leaving 13 bases between. The chain's CDR3 is CSVEAWRGSETQYF. The CDR3 nucleotides read TGCAGCGTTGAAGCGTGGAGGGGTTCAGAGACCCAGTACTTC.

This clonotype came up once. The V call is TRBV5-1, the J call TRBJ1-1, with 7 bases identical to TRBD1. CDR3 length: 15 residues. V shed 2 bases and J 7 bases; nucleotides not matched to a gene: 11. The germline gives CDR1 SGHRS, CDR2 YFSETQ. In DNA, the CDR3 is TGCGCCAGCAGCTTATACGACAGGGATAAGAATGAAGCTTTCTTT. Translation: CASSLYDRDKNEAFF.

This clonotype was counted a few times. The chain has TRBV20-1 and TRBJ1-4, with D maybe TRBD1 (5 bases). The CDR3 covers 13 residues. Per the germline V gene, CDR1 is DFQATT and CDR2 is SNEGSKA (reference sequence). Trimming removed 6 bases at V and 5 bases at J, with 13 bases between. This CDR3 reads CSAAGPWNEKLFF. The CDR3 DNA reads TGCAGTGCGGCGGGGCCGTGGAATGAAAAACTGTTTTTT.

The chain couples TRBV6-1 to TRBJ2-1; 7 positions match TRBD2. CDR3 length: 13 residues. Looked up from germline, CDR1 is MNHNS and CDR2 is SASEGT. J lost 8 bases, V lost 6 bases, and 7 bases had no gene match. CDR3: CASRVRGRDEQFF. In DNA, the CDR3 is TGTGCCAGCAGAGTCCGGGGGAGGGATGAGCAGTTCTTC.